This T cell receptor (beta chain) was sequenced in a study of pediatric ulcerative colitis. Whole-study findings and limits: Repertoires came from total lymphocyte DNA, not specific subsets. Rectal repertoires separated controls, mild-moderate and acute severe colitis.

The assay was run at survey level. Sequencing depth was up to 500,000 reads per sample. Profiling relied on immunoSEQ multiplex PCR, and the TCRdb table lists in-frame clones only, not all of them. The profile shows 32,000 or so clones, roughly 86% of them singletons. Trimming left V 6 bases short and J 11 bases short, with 13 bases between. The germline V gene encodes CDR1 MNHNY and CDR2 SVGAGI (reference sequence). This CDR3 has 11 amino acids. For this clone: Its antigen is as yet unknown.

The specimen was blood. This receptor was identified in a boy aged 10-17 years with severe ulcerative colitis. J is TRBJ1-1 and V is TRBV6-6, with D hard to call. The CDR3 nucleotides read TGTGCCAGCAGAGCACAGTTGGTGGCTTTCTTT. Protein: CASRAQLVAFF.